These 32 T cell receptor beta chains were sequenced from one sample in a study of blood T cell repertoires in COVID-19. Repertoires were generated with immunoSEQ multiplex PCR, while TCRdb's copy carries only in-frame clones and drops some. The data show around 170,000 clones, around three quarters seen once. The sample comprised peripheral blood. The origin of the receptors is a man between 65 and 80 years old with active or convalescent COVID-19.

The CDR3 region is CASSLGTGGAEQYF. The DNA for the CDR3 is TGTGCCAGCAGCTTAGGTACAGGGGGCGCCGAGCAGTACTTC. V gene TRBV7-8 combines with J gene TRBJ2-7; 9 nucleotides match TRBD1. The CDR3 has 14 residues. V shed 1 base and J 6 bases; nucleotides not matched to a gene: 4. Germline CDR1 is SGHVS and CDR2 is FQNEAQ.

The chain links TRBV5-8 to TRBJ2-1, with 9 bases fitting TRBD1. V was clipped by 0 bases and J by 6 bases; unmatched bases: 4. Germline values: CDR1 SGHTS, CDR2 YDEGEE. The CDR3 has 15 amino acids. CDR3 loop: CASSLVGTGLNEQFF. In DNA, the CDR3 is TGTGCCAGCAGCTTGGTTGGGACAGGGCTCAATGAGCAGTTCTTC. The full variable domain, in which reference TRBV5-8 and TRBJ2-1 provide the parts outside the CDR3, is EAGVTQSPTHLIKTRGQQATLRCSPISGHTSVYWYQQALGLGLQFLLWYDEGEERNRGNFPPRFSGRQFPNYSSELNVNALELEDSALYLCASSLVGTGLNEQFFGPGTRLTVL.

CDR3 coding DNA: TGTGCCAGCAGCTTAGTAGGCGGGGCAGATACGCAGTATTTT. This encodes CASSLVGGADTQYF. The chain carries TRBV7-9 and TRBJ2-3, with D maybe TRBD2 (6 bases). V lost 1 base and J 4 bases, leaving 9 bases between the germline ends. CDR1 and CDR2 from the germline V gene are SEHNR and FQNEAQ (reference sequence). The CDR3 is made up of 14 amino acids. The entire variable domain, with the rest obtained from reference TRBV7-9 and TRBJ2-3, is as follows: DTGVSQNPRHKITKRGQNVTFRCDPISEHNRLYWYRQTLGQGPEFLTYFQNEAQLEKSRLLSDRFSAERPKGSFSTLEIQRTEQGDSAMYLCASSLVGGADTQYFGPGTRLTVL.

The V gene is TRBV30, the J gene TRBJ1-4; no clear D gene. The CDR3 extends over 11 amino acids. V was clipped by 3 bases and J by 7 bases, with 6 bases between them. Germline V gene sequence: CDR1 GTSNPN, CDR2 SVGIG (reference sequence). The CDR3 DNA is TGTGCCTGGAGAGGAGCTGAAAAACTGTTTTTT. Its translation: CAWRGAEKLFF.

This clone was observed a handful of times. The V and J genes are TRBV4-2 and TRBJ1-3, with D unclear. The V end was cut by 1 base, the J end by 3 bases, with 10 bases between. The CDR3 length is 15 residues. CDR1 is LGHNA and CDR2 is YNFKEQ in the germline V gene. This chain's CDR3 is CASSQALYGGNTIYF. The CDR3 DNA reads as TGTGCCAGCAGCCAAGCCCTATATGGTGGAAACACCATATATTTT.

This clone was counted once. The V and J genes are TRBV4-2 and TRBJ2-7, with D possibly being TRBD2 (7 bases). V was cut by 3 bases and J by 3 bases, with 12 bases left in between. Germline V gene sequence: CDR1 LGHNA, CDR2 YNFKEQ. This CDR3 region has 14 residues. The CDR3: CASSQGGAHYEQYF. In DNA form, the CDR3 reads TGTGCCAGCAGCCAGGGGGGGGCCCACTACGAGCAGTACTTC.

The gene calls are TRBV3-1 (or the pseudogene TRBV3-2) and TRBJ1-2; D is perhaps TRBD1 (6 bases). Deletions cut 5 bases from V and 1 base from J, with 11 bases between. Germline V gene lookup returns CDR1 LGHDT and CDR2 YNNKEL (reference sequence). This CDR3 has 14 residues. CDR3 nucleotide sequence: TGTGCCAGCAGCGGATCGGACAGTAACTATGGCTACACCTTC. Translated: CASSGSDSNYGYTF.

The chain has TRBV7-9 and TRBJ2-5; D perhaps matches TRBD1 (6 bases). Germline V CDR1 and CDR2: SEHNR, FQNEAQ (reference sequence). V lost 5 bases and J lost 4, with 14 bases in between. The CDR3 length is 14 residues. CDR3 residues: CASSPETGVETQYF. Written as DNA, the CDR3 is TGTGCCAGCAGCCCGGAGACAGGCGTAGAGACCCAGTACTTC.

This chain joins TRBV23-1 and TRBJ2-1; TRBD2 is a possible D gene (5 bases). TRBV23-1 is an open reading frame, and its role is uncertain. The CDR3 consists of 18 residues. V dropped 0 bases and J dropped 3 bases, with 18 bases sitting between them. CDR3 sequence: CASSQSILRPGNYNEQFF. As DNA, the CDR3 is TGCGCCAGCAGTCAATCGATACTTCGCCCCGGGAACTACAATGAGCAGTTCTTC.

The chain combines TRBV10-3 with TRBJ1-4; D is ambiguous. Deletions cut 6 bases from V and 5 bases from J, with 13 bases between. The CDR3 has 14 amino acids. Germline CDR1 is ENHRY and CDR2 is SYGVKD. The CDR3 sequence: CAIRSDLLNEKLFF. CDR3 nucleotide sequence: TGTGCCATCAGGTCAGATCTTCTGAATGAAAAACTGTTTTTT.

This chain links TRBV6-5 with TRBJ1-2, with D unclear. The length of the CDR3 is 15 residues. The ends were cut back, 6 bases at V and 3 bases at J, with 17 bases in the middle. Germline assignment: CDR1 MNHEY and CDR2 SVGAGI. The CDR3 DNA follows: TGTGCCAGCAGCCGGAGCACGAGTATGGACTATGGCTACACCTTC. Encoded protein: CASSRSTSMDYGYTF.

The CDR3 region has the DNA TGTGCCAGCAGCTTAAAGCCGAACACTGAAGCTTTCTTT. Residues: CASSLKPNTEAFF. The genes are TRBV13 and TRBJ1-1; D call uncertain. The CDR3 has 13 residues. With 2 bases removed from V and 1 base from J, the gap between germline ends came to 5 bases. CDR1 and CDR2 from the germline V gene are PRHDT and FYEKMQ (reference sequence).

The CDR3 loop is CASSPGTSEDTQYF. The CDR3 DNA reads as TGTGCCAGCAGCCCCGGGACTAGCGAAGATACGCAGTATTTT. This rearrangement joins TRBV7-2 to TRBJ2-3; 10 nucleotides agree with TRBD2. The junction had 4 bases not matched to a gene; V was cut back by 5 bases and J by 5 bases. The germline CDR1 and CDR2 sequences are SGHTA and FQGNSA. The CDR3 totals 14 residues.

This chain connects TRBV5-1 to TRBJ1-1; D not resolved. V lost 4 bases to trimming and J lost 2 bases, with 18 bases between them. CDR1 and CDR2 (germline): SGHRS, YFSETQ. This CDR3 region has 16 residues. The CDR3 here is CASSLTGGPLNTEAFF. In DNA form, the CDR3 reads TGCGCCAGCAGCCTGACGGGAGGACCCTTAAACACTGAAGCTTTCTTT.

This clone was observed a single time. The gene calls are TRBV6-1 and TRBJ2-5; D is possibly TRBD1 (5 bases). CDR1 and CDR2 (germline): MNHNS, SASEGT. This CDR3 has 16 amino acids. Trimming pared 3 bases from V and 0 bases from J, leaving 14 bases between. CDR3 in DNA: TGTGCCAGCAGTGACCAACCTTCAGGGTACCAAGAGACCCAGTACTTC. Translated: CASSDQPSGYQETQYF.

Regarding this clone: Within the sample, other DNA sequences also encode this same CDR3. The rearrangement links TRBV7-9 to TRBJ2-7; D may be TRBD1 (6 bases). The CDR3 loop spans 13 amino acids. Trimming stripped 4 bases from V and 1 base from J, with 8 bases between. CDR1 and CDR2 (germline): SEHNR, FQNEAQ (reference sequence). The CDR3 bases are TGTGCCAGCAGCTCGGACAGTTCCTACGAGCAGTACTTC. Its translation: CASSSDSSYEQYF.

The CDR3 sequence is CASIRGDGYNSNQPQHF. The CDR3 DNA follows: TGTGCCAGCATCCGAGGAGATGGGTATAATAGCAATCAGCCCCAGCATTTT. The J gene is TRBJ1-5, the V gene TRBV28; D unclear. Per the germline V gene, CDR1 is MDHEN and CDR2 is SYDVKM. This CDR3 spans 17 amino acids. With 7 bases removed from V and 0 bases from J, the gap between germline ends came to 19 bases.

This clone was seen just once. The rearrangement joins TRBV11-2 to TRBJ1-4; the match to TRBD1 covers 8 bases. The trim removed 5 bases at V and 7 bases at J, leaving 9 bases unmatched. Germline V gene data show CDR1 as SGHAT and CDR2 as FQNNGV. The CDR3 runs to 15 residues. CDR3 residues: CASSTAGGVGEKLFF. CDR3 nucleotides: TGTGCCAGCAGCACCGCAGGGGGCGTTGGTGAAAAACTGTTTTTT. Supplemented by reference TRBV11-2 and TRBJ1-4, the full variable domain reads EAGVAQSPRYKIIEKRQSVAFWCNPISGHATLYWYQQILGQGPKLLIQFQNNGVVDDSQLPKDRFSAERLKGVDSTLKIQPAKLEDSAVYLCASSTAGGVGEKLFFGSGTQLSVL.

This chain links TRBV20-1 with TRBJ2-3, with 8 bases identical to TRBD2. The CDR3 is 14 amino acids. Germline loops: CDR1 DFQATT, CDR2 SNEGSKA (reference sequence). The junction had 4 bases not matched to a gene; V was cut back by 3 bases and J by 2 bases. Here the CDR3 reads CSASGSGDTDTQYF. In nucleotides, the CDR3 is TGCAGTGCTAGTGGTAGCGGGGACACAGATACGCAGTATTTT.

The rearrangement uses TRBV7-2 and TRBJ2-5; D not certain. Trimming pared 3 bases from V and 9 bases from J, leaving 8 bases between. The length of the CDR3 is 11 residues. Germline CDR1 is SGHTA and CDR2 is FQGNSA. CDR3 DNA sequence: TGTGCCAGCAGCTTTATCTTCGCCCAGTACTTC. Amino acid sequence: CASSFIFAQYF.

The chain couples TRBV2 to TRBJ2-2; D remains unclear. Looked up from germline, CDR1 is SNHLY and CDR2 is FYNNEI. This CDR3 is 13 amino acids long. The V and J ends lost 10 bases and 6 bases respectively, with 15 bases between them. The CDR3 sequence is CAIITATAGELFF. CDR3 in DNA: TGTGCCATCATCACAGCCACGGCCGGGGAGCTGTTTTTT.

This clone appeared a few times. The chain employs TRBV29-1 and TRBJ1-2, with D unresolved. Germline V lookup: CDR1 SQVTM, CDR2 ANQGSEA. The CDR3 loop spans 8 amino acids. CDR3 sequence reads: CSIEGYTF. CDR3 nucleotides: TGCAGTATTGAGGGCTACACCTTC.

CDR3 bases: TGTGCCAGTAGTATGCAGACTGGAAACACCATATATTTT. Protein: CASSMQTGNTIYF. The V gene is TRBV19, the J gene TRBJ1-3; D not certain. CDR3 length equals 13 residues. V was pared by 3 bases and J by 2 bases, with 5 bases between. Germline values: CDR1 LNHDA, CDR2 SQIVND (reference sequence).

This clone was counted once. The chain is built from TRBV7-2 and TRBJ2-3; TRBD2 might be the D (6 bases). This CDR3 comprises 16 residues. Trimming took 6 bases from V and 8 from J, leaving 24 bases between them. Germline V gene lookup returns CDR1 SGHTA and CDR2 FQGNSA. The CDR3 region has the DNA TGTGCCAGCAGACGACCCGGGATTCCGGGAGTACGTACGCAGTATTTT. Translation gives CASRRPGIPGVRTQYF.

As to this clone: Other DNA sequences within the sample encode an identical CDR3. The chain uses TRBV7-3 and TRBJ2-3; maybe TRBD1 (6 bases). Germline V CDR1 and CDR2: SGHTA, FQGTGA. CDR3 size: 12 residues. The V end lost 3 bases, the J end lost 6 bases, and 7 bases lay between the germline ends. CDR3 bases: TGTGCCAGCAGCTTGCAGGGGGATACGCAGTATTTT. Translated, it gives CASSLQGDTQYF.

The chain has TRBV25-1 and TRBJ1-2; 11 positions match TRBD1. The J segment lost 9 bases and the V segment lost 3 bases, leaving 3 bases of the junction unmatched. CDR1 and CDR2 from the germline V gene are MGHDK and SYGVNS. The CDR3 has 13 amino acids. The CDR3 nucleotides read TGTGCCAGCAGTGACCGGGACAGGGGGAGCTACACCTTC. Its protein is CASSDRDRGSYTF.

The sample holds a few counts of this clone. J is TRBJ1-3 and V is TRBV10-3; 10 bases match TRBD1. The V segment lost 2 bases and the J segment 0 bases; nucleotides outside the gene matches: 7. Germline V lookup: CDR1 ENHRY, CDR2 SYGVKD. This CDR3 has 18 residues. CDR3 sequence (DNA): TGTGCCATCAGTGAGGCCACGGGACAGGGGCCCTCTGGAAACACCATATATTTT. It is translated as CAISEATGQGPSGNTIYF.

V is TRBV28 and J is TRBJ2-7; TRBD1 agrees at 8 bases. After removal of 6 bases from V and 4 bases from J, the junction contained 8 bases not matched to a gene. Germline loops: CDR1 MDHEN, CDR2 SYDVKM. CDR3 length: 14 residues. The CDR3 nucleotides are TGTGCCAGCAGGGGGACAGGTTTGTCGTACGAGCAGTACTTC. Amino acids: CASRGTGLSYEQYF.

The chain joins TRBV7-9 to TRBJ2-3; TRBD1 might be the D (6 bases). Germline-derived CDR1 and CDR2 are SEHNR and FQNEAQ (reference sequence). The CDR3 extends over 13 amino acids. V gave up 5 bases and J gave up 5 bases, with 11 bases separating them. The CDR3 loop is CASSTTGLDTQYF. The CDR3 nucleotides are TGTGCCAGCAGCACTACAGGGCTAGATACGCAGTATTTT.

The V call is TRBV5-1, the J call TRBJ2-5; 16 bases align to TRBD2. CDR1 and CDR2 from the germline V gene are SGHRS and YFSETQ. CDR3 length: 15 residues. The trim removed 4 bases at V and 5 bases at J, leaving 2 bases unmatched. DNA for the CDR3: TGCGCCAGCAGCCCGGGACTAGCGGGAGGGGAGACCCAGTACTTC. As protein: CASSPGLAGGETQYF.

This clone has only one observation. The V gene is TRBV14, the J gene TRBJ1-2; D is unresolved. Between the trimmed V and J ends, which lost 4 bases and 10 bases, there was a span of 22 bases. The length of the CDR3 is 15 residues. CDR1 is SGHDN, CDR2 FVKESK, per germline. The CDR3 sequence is CASSPFPESRVDYTF. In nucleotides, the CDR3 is TGTGCCAGCAGCCCCTTCCCCGAAAGCCGGGTTGACTACACCTTC.

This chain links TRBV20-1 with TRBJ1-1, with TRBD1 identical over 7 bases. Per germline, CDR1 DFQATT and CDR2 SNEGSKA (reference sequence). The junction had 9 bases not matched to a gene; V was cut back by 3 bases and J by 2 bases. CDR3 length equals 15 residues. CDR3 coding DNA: TGCAGTGCTAGTCCGAATAACAGGGGAAACACTGAAGCTTTCTTT. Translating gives CSASPNNRGNTEAFF.